This T cell receptor beta chain was captured by sequencing in a study of OX40 agonist ivuxolimab in advanced cancers. The wider study: Clinicians treated patients with ivuxolimab, an agonistic anti-OX40 (CD134) antibody.

The CDR3 covers 14 residues. Germline V gene data show CDR1 as SGDLS and CDR2 as YYNGEE. V lost 4 bases to trimming and J lost 6 bases; unmatched junction nucleotides: 8. The table came from immunoSEQ multiplex PCR; TCRdb's copy has only in-frame clones and leaves some out. The sample contains over 95,000 clones, 90% to 95% of which appear only once. The J gene is TRBJ2-7, the V gene TRBV9; 9 nucleotides line up with TRBD2. The receptor was derived from an adult with an advanced solid tumor such as melanoma, head and neck, liver or kidney cancer. This material consisted of CD4+ or CD8+ T cells sorted from blood, taken in a trial of the OX40 agonist ivuxolimab. Here the CDR3 reads CASSSYGTSSEQYF. CDR3 DNA sequence: TGTGCCAGCAGCTCGTATGGGACTAGCTCCGAGCAGTACTTC.